One and the same sample provided the 29 T cell receptor beta chains below, sequenced in a study of CD8 T cells in ankylosing spondylitis. MiXCR was run by TCRdb on the 5' RACE reads, yielding one entry per CDR3 protein. The sample holds approximately 140,000 distinct CDR3 sequences, 40% to 50% seen once. The specimen was synovial fluid, either unsorted or a sorted T cell fraction (not recorded which). The receptors were sampled from a male donor with ankylosing spondylitis.

This clonotype appeared a few times. The chain couples TRBV11-2 to TRBJ2-3; D uncertain. Trimming pared 1 base from V and 4 bases from J, leaving 9 bases between. Per the germline V gene, CDR1 is SGHAT and CDR2 is FQNNGV. CDR3 length: 14 residues. In nucleotides, the CDR3 is TGTGCCAGCAGCTTAGTTGGCGGACCAGATACGCAGTATTTT. Protein: CASSLVGGPDTQYF.

At least ten counts were recorded for this clonotype. The genes are TRBV19 and TRBJ2-7; D tentatively reads TRBD1 or TRBD2 (5 bases each). Germline V gene data show CDR1 as LNHDA and CDR2 as SQIVND (reference sequence). The length of the CDR3 is 13 residues. V dropped 9 bases and J dropped 2 bases, with 14 bases sitting between them. The CDR3 DNA reads as TGTGCCAGCGGGCCGGGGACCACCTACGAGCAGTACTTC. As protein: CASGPGTTYEQYF.

This chain uses TRBV7-9 with TRBJ2-1, with D unresolved. Trimming took 1 base from V and 7 from J, leaving 5 bases between them. The CDR3 contains 12 residues. Germline CDR1 reads SEHNR; CDR2 reads FQNEAQ (reference sequence). CDR3 sequence: CASSLVWNEQFF. Here the CDR3 DNA reads TGTGCCAGCAGCTTAGTTTGGAATGAGCAGTTCTTC. The variable domain in full, completed from reference TRBV7-9 and TRBJ2-1, reads DTGVSQNPRHKITKRGQNVTFRCDPISEHNRLYWYRQTLGQGPEFLTYFQNEAQLEKSRLLSDRFSAERPKGSFSTLEIQRTEQGDSAMYLCASSLVWNEQFFGPGTRLTVL.

The CDR3 here is CAISDSGYSYNEQFF. CDR3 nucleotides: TGTGCCATCAGTGATTCGGGGTACTCCTACAATGAGCAGTTCTTC. The chain is built from TRBV10-3 and TRBJ2-1; D is possibly TRBD2 (5 bases). Trimming pared 3 bases from V and 0 bases from J, leaving 9 bases between. The CDR3 length is 15 residues. The germline CDR1 and CDR2 sequences are ENHRY and SYGVKD.

The V call is TRBV27, the J call TRBJ2-3, with D possibly matching TRBD2 (6 bases). CDR3 length: 14 residues. Trimming stripped 8 bases from V and 0 bases from J, with 12 bases between. CDR1 is MNHEY and CDR2 is SMNVEV in the germline V gene (reference sequence). The CDR3 region has the DNA TGTGCCAGCGGGTGGGCGGGGAGCACAGATACGCAGTATTTT. The encoded protein is CASGWAGSTDTQYF.

V is TRBV20-1 and J is TRBJ2-7; D is perhaps TRBD2 (6 bases). CDR3 length: 15 amino acids. Germline lookup yields CDR1 DFQATT and CDR2 SNEGSKA (reference sequence). V was trimmed by 4 bases and J by 3 bases, leaving 19 bases between them. The chain's CDR3 is CSAIDLAAPGYEQYF. The CDR3 DNA reads TGCAGTGCTATTGATTTAGCGGCGCCAGGCTACGAGCAGTACTTC.

The V gene is TRBV19, the J gene TRBJ1-1; no clear D gene. V was shortened by 3 bases and J by 5 bases, with 13 bases between the two germline ends. The germline V gene encodes CDR1 LNHDA and CDR2 SQIVND (reference sequence). The CDR3 sequence is 14 residues long. The CDR3 DNA reads TGTGCCAGTAGTATTGAGGGATCGGGGACTGAAGCTTTCTTT. It translates to CASSIEGSGTEAFF.

This chain joins TRBV4-1 and TRBJ2-1, with D possibly being TRBD1 (5 bases). Trimming left V 3 bases short and J 9 bases short, with 9 bases between. The CDR3 sequence is 12 residues long. Germline CDR1 reads MGHRA; CDR2 reads YSYEKL. CDR3 nucleotide sequence: TGCGCCAGCAGCCACGAAAGGGGTGAGCAGTTCTTC. This encodes CASSHERGEQFF.

V and J are TRBV29-1 and TRBJ2-1; tentative D call: TRBD1 (6 bases). Germline V CDR1 and CDR2: SQVTM, ANQGSEA. V was clipped by 0 bases and J by 6 bases, with 15 bases between them. CDR3 size: 15 residues. This chain's CDR3 is CSVEDMQGRPNEQFF. The DNA of the CDR3 is TGCAGCGTTGAAGATATGCAGGGGCGCCCCAATGAGCAGTTCTTC.

The rearrangement joins TRBV2 to TRBJ2-3, with 10 bases matching TRBD2. J was trimmed by 4 bases and V by 2 bases; bases with no gene match: 12. The CDR3 sequence is 18 residues long. The germline V gene has CDR1 SNHLY and CDR2 FYNNEI. The CDR3 DNA is TGTGCCAGCAGTGAATTTACTAGCGGGACGCTTGGGGCAGATACGCAGTATTTT. It translates to CASSEFTSGTLGADTQYF.

This clonotype was seen only once. CDR3 DNA sequence: TGTGCCAGCAGTTTACAGGGAGGTTATAATTCACCCCTCCACTTT. Protein sequence: CASSLQGGYNSPLHF. The genes are TRBV12-3 or TRBV12-4 and TRBJ1-6, with a possible D match to TRBD1 (5 bases). This CDR3 comprises 15 residues. V was clipped by 2 bases and J by 4 bases, with 9 bases between them.

The V call is TRBV19, the J call TRBJ2-7, with 7 bases lining up with TRBD1. The trim removed 5 bases at V and 3 bases at J, leaving 7 bases unmatched. The CDR3 has 14 amino acids. Germline loops: CDR1 LNHDA, CDR2 SQIVND (reference sequence). The CDR3 coding sequence is TGTGCCAGTAGTGCAACGACAGGGATCTACGAGCAGTACTTC. Translated: CASSATTGIYEQYF. The variable domain in full, with the rest retrieved from reference TRBV19 and TRBJ2-7, is DGGITQSPKYLFRKEGQNVTLSCEQNLNHDAMYWYRQDPGQGLRLIYYSQIVNDFQKGDIAEGYSVSREKKESFPLTVTSAQKNPTAFYLCASSATTGIYEQYFGPGTRLTVT.

The V call is TRBV11-1, the J call TRBJ2-1; possibly TRBD1 for D (6 bases). The CDR3 extends over 16 amino acids. Germline V gene sequence: CDR1 SGHAT, CDR2 FQDESV (reference sequence). V dropped 5 bases and J dropped 7 bases, with 21 bases sitting between them. The CDR3 DNA reads TGTGCCAGCAGCGAACAGGGTATTCCAGGGTATAATGAGCAGTTCTTC. This codes for CASSEQGIPGYNEQFF.

The chain employs TRBV12-5 and TRBJ2-6; D uncertain. Germline CDR1 LGHNT, CDR2 FRNRAP. V was shortened by 3 bases and J by 0 bases, with 3 bases between the two germline ends. The CDR3 covers 14 residues. This chain's CDR3 is CASGFDSGANVLTF. CDR3 DNA: TGTGCTAGTGGTTTCGACTCTGGGGCCAACGTCCTGACTTTC.

This clonotype showed up just once. The chain uses TRBV4-3 and TRBJ2-1; D possibly corresponds to TRBD2 (6 bases). The germline V and J ends were trimmed by 4 bases and 12 bases, with 19 bases remaining between them. This CDR3 is built from 14 residues. CDR1 is LGHNA, CDR2 YSLEER, per germline. In DNA, the CDR3 is TGCGCCAGCAGCCCGTTAGCGGCTCCTTTCCGGCAGTTCTTC. It is translated as CASSPLAAPFRQFF.

The CDR3 nucleotides are TGTGCCAGCAGTGAGACTAACACAGATACGCAGTATTTT. Its translation: CASSETNTDTQYF. The rearrangement links TRBV6-4 to TRBJ2-3; TRBD2 is a possible D gene (5 bases). The CDR3 runs to 13 residues. Germline loops: CDR1 MRHNA, CDR2 SNTAGT. Trimming shortened V by 3 bases and J by 2 bases, and 6 bases separated the two germline ends.

Here the CDR3 DNA reads TGTGCCAGCAGCATCGAGGTGACAGGGGGCTCTGGGGAGCAGTACTTC. Translated: CASSIEVTGGSGEQYF. The chain has TRBV9 and TRBJ2-7; TRBD1 agrees at 10 bases. The germline gives CDR1 SGDLS, CDR2 YYNGEE. V dropped 4 bases and J dropped 7; count of bases not matched to a gene: 14. The CDR3 has 16 residues. Based on the CDR3 plus reference TRBV9 and TRBJ2-7, the full variable domain is DSGVTQTPKHLITATGQRVTLRCSPRSGDLSVYWYQQSLDQGLQFLIQYYNGEERAKGNILERFSAQQFPDLHSELNLSSLELGDSALYFCASSIEVTGGSGEQYFGPGTRLTVT.

The chain employs TRBV11-2 and TRBJ2-5; D not certain. With 4 bases removed from V and 3 bases from J, the gap between germline ends came to 9 bases. Germline CDR1 and CDR2: SGHAT and FQNNGV. The CDR3 loop spans 13 amino acids. The CDR3 bases are TGTGCCAGCAGCTCTTGGGTAAAAGAGACCCAGTACTTC. This translates into CASSSWVKETQYF.

This clonotype has a handful of counts. The chain carries TRBV24-1 and TRBJ2-7; D is tentatively TRBD1 or TRBD2 (5 bases each). This CDR3 region has 17 residues. V shed 5 bases and J shed 0 bases, with 19 bases lying between them. The germline V gene has CDR1 KGHDR and CDR2 SFDVKD. CDR3 in DNA: TGTGCCACCAGTGTCGTCAAGGGACCGCACTCCTCCTACGAGCAGTACTTC. Its translation: CATSVVKGPHSSYEQYF.

This clonotype was found a few times. The chain combines TRBV6-5 with TRBJ1-5; D gene ambiguous. The CDR3 is 14 amino acids. V was cut by 4 bases and J by 5 bases, with 12 bases left in between. CDR1 MNHEY and CDR2 SVGAGI come from the germline V gene. The CDR3 bases are TGTGCCAGCAGTTTCCCCGGGGTTGATCAGCCCCAGCATTTT. Translating gives CASSFPGVDQPQHF.

The chain recombines TRBV10-3 with TRBJ2-1; TRBD1 agrees at 9 bases. The V and J ends lost 10 bases and 1 base, in that order; junction bases with no gene match: 8. This CDR3 is built from 15 residues. Germline loops: CDR1 ENHRY, CDR2 SYGVKD. The CDR3 region has the DNA TGTGCCACAGACAGGGGGAGATATTCCTACAATGAGCAGTTCTTC. Protein: CATDRGRYSYNEQFF.

The gene calls are TRBV5-8 and TRBJ1-2; 7 bases are shared with TRBD1. The germline CDR1 and CDR2 sequences are SGHTS and YDEGEE. The CDR3 is 16 residues long. The junction had 8 bases not matched to a gene; V was cut back by 3 bases and J by 0 bases. CDR3 sequence (DNA): TGTGCCAGCAGCTGCCGGACAGGCCACCCTAACTATGGCTACACCTTC. Protein product: CASSCRTGHPNYGYTF.

This clonotype was seen more than once but under ten times. The V call is TRBV4-2, the J call TRBJ1-5, with D maybe TRBD1 (5 bases). Trimming left V 0 bases short and J 7 bases short, with 16 bases between. The CDR3 consists of 16 residues. Germline-derived CDR1 and CDR2 are LGHNA and YNFKEQ. The chain's CDR3 is CASSQDRGPPGQPQHF. CDR3 sequence (DNA): TGTGCCAGCAGCCAAGATAGGGGCCCCCCGGGGCAGCCCCAGCATTTT.

The genes are TRBV11-2 and TRBJ1-4; the match to TRBD1 covers 7 bases. Germline CDR1 SGHAT, CDR2 FQNNGV. V was pared by 8 bases and J by 6 bases, with 21 bases of the junction left unmatched. The CDR3 is made up of 18 amino acids. DNA for the CDR3: TGTGCCAGCTACCCTGACAGGGAAAGGGTGGTGTGGGATGAAAAACTGTTTTTT. Translation: CASYPDRERVVWDEKLFF. Looking up the rest from reference TRBV11-2 and TRBJ1-4 gives the full variable domain: EAGVAQSPRYKIIEKRQSVAFWCNPISGHATLYWYQQILGQGPKLLIQFQNNGVVDDSQLPKDRFSAERLKGVDSTLKIQPAKLEDSAVYLCASYPDRERVVWDEKLFFGSGTQLSVL.

The chain uses TRBV5-5 and TRBJ2-1, with TRBD2 identical over 7 bases. The V gene end was trimmed by 0 bases and the J gene end by 2 bases; junction bases not matched to a gene: 11. The CDR3 sequence is 18 residues long. CDR1 and CDR2 from the germline V gene are SGHKS and YYEKEE (reference sequence). CDR3 sequence reads: CASSLGGWRLATYNEQFF. CDR3 in DNA: TGTGCCAGCAGCTTGGGAGGGTGGCGACTAGCCACCTACAATGAGCAGTTCTTC.

This clonotype has more than one count but fewer than ten. The chain couples TRBV19 to TRBJ2-7; tentative D call: TRBD2 (6 bases). The CDR3 sequence is 14 residues long. V lost 3 bases, J lost 10 bases, and 19 bases lay in between. In germline, CDR1 is LNHDA, CDR2 SQIVND (reference sequence). DNA for the CDR3: TGTGCCAGTAGTATTCTGCGGGGTACTACGATTCAGTACTTC. Translated: CASSILRGTTIQYF. The variable domain in full, completed from reference TRBV19 and TRBJ2-7, reads DGGITQSPKYLFRKEGQNVTLSCEQNLNHDAMYWYRQDPGQGLRLIYYSQIVNDFQKGDIAEGYSVSREKKESFPLTVTSAQKNPTAFYLCASSILRGTTIQYFGPGTRLTVT.

There are a few counts of this clonotype. The genes are TRBV19 and TRBJ2-7; TRBD1 might be the D (6 bases). The CDR3 has 10 amino acids. CDR1 and CDR2 from the germline V gene are LNHDA and SQIVND (reference sequence). The CDR3 sequence: CAAYRDEQYF. As DNA, the CDR3 is TGTGCAGCATACAGGGACGAGCAGTACTTC.

The CDR3 protein is CASSEALRTSGWETQYF. CDR3 nucleotide sequence: TGTGCCAGCAGTGAAGCGCTTCGGACTAGCGGGTGGGAGACCCAGTACTTC. The chain links TRBV2 to TRBJ2-5, with 11 positions matching TRBD2. V shed 0 bases, J shed 5 bases, and the junction held 8 bases outside the gene matches. The V gene's germline CDR1 is SNHLY and CDR2 FYNNEI. This CDR3 has 17 residues.

The V call is TRBV11-2, the J call TRBJ2-3; no reliable D call. CDR1 is SGHAT and CDR2 is FQNNGV in the germline V gene. The CDR3 loop spans 14 amino acids. The V end lost 0 bases, the J end lost 6 bases, and 10 bases lay between the germline ends. The CDR3 region has the DNA TGTGCCAGCAGCTTAGATTTATGGTTGGATACGCAGTATTTT. This gives the protein CASSLDLWLDTQYF.